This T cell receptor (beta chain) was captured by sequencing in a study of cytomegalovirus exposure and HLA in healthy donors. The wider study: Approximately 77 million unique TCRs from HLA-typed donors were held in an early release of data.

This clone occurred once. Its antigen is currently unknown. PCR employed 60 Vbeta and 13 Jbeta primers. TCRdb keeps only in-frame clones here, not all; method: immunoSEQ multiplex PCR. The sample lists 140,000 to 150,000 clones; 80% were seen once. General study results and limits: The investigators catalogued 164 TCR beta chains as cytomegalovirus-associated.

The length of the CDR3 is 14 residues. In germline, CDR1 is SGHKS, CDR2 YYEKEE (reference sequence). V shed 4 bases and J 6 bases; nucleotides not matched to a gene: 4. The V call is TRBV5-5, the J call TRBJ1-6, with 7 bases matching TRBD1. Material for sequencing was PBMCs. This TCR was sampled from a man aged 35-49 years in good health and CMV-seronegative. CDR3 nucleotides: TGTGCCAGCAGCGCTGACAGGGTTAATTCACCCCTCCACTTT. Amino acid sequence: CASSADRVNSPLHF.